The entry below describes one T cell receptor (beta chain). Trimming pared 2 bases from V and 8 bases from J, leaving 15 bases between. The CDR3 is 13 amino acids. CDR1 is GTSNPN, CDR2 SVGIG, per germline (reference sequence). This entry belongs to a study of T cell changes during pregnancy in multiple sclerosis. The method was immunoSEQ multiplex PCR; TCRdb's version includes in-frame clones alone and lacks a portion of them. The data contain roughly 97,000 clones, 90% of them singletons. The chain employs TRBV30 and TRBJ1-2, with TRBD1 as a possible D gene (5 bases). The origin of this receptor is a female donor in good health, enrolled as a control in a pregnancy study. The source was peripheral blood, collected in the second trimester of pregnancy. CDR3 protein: CAWSIETVLGYTF. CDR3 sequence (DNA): TGTGCCTGGAGTATAGAGACAGTCCTAGGCTACACCTTC. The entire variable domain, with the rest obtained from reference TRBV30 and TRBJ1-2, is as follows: SQTIHQWPATLVQPVGSPLSLECTVEGTSNPNLYWYRQAAGRGLQLLFYSVGIGQISSEVPQNLSASRPQDRQFILSSKKLLLSDSGFYLCAWSIETVLGYTFGSGTRLTVV.